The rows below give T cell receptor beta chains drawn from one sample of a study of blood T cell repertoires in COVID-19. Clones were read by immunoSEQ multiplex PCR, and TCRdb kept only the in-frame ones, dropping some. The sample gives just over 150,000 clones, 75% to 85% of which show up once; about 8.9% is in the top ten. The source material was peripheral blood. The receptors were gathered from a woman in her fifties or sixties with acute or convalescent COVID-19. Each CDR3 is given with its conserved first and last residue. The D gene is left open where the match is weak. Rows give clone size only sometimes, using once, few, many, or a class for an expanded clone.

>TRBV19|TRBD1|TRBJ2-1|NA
TGTGCCAGTAGTATTCGACAGGGACCAGCTCATGGCTCCTACAATGAGCAGTTCTTC
CASSIRQGPAHGSYNEQFF
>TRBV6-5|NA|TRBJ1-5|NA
TGTGCCAGCAGTTACTCGACAGGACAGCCCCAGCATTTT
CASSYSTGQPQHF
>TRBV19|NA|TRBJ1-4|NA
TGTGCCAGTACGGAAAGGGGTGAAAAACTGTTTTTT
CASTERGEKLFF
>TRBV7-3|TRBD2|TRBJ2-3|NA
TGTGCCAGCAGCTTTGGGGAGGGGAATACGCAGTATTTT
CASSFGEGNTQYF
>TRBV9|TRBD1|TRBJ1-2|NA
TGTGCCAGCAGCCCCGGACAGGGGGCTAGTGGCTACACCTTC
CASSPGQGASGYTF
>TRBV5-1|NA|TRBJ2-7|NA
TGCGCCAGCAGCTTGGCACAGGGTCGCTACGAGCAGTACTTC
CASSLAQGRYEQYF
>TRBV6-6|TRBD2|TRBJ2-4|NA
TGTGCCAGCCGGGGGGGTGAAAACATTCAGTACTTC
CASRGGENIQYF
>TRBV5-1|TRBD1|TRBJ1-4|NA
TGCGCCAGCAGCTGGACAGGGGCCTATAATGAAAAACTGTTTTTT
CASSWTGAYNEKLFF
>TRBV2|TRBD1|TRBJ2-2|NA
TGTGCCAGCTGCCCGGACAGGGGATACTCCGGGGAGCTGTTTTTT
CASCPDRGYSGELFF
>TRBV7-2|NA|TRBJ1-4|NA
TGTGCCAGCAGCTTGAACAGGGCTAATGAAAAACTGTTTTTT
CASSLNRANEKLFF
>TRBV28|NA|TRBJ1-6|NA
TGTGCCAGCAGTTTAAACCCAGCCGGAGGTTCACCCCTCCACTTT
CASSLNPAGGSPLHF
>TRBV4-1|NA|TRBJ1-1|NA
TGCGCCAGCAGCCAAGAAACCAGGAACACTGAAGCTTTCTTT
CASSQETRNTEAFF
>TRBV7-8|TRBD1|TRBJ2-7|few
TGTGCCAGCAGCCCAGACAGGGGTTTCCTCGGAGAGCAGTACTTC
CASSPDRGFLGEQYF
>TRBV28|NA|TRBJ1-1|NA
TGTGCCAGCAGAAGTACAGGGTACACTGAAGCTTTCTTT
CASRSTGYTEAFF
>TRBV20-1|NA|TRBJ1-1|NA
TGCAGTGCTAGACACCGGGAAGCTTTCTTT
CSARHREAFF
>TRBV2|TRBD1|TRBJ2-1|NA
TGTGCCAGCAGTTGGACAGGGGCCTATGAGCAGTTCTTC
CASSWTGAYEQFF
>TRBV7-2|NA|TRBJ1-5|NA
TGTGCCAGCAGCTTTATCAGGGGAAATCAGCCCCAGCATTTT
CASSFIRGNQPQHF
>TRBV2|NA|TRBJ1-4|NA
TGTGCCAGCAGAGAAGGGGAGGGAGATGAAAAACTGTTTTTT
CASREGEGDEKLFF
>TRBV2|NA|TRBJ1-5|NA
TGTGCCAGCAGTGATTGGGACATCTATCAGCCCCAGCATTTT
CASSDWDIYQPQHF
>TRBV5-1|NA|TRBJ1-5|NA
TGCGCCAGCAGCTTCGGGGATGGGCAGCCCCAGCATTTT
CASSFGDGQPQHF